Presented here are 12 T cell receptor beta chains from one specimen sequenced in a study of response to subunit inactivated influenza vaccine. TCRdb ran MiXCR on the RT-PCR reads and lists one entry per CDR3 protein. The data contain roughly 620,000 distinct CDR3 sequences, 11% of them singletons. These data were likewise used in another study, on T cells expressing NK-cell markers. Turning to that study: Making the TCR beta cDNA relied on 5'RACE template switching with UMIs.

The material was PBMCs from blood, obtained on the day of vaccination. The origin of the receptors is a man aged 50-60 years who received an inactivated influenza vaccine.

This clonotype was observed at least ten times. The rearrangement links TRBV7-2 to TRBJ2-7, with 10 bases aligning to TRBD1. Germline V CDR1 and CDR2: SGHTA, FQGNSA. V lost 5 bases to trimming and J lost 2 bases; unmatched junction nucleotides: 3. The CDR3 is made up of 14 amino acids. CDR3 protein: CASSKGQGTYEQYF. CDR3 bases: TGTGCCAGCAGCAAGGGACAGGGGACCTACGAGCAGTACTTC.

The chain couples TRBV19 to TRBJ2-7; no reliable D call. The length of the CDR3 is 14 residues. V was pared by 5 bases and J by 6 bases, with 17 bases between. CDR1 is LNHDA and CDR2 is SQIVND in the germline V gene (reference sequence). The CDR3 nucleotides are TGTGCCAGTAGTGAGCGATTCGGTCTTGGCGAGCAGTACTTC. Protein sequence: CASSERFGLGEQYF.

This clonotype was counted a few times. The rearrangement links TRBV12-3 or TRBV12-4 to TRBJ2-7; no clear D gene. V lost 7 bases, J lost 1 base, and 20 bases lay in between. The CDR3 runs to 16 residues. DNA for the CDR3: TGTGCCAGCACAAAATACCCCTGGGCCTCATCCTACGAGCAGTACTTC. It specifies CASTKYPWASSYEQYF.

This clonotype was seen only a few times. The genes are TRBV12-3 or TRBV12-4 and TRBJ2-3; 14 bases match TRBD2. V lost 6 bases and J lost 10; bases outside the gene matches: 6. The CDR3 has 14 amino acids. The CDR3 is CASRRGLAGVSQYF. CDR3 DNA sequence: TGTGCCAGCAGACGGGGACTAGCGGGAGTTTCGCAGTATTTT.

The table lists this clonotype with a few counts. This sequence joins TRBV7-2 and TRBJ2-7; no clear D gene. V dropped 7 bases and J dropped 2 bases, with 15 bases sitting between them. CDR1 is SGHTA, CDR2 FQGNSA, per germline. CDR3 length: 14 residues. CDR3 coding DNA: TGTGCCAGCACCGAGAACCAGGTGCCCTACGAGCAGTACTTC. Translation: CASTENQVPYEQYF.

The rearrangement joins TRBV20-1 to TRBJ2-1; TRBD2 aligns across 9 bases. The CDR3 contains 14 residues. The V and J ends lost 4 bases and 5 bases, in that order; junction bases with no gene match: 6. The V gene's germline CDR1 is DFQATT and CDR2 SNEGSKA (reference sequence). CDR3 sequence (DNA): TGCAGTGCTATTTTAGCGGGAGTAAACAATGAGCAGTTCTTC. This encodes CSAILAGVNNEQFF.

This clonotype was seen a handful of times. This chain uses TRBV7-6 with TRBJ2-1; possibly TRBD1 for D (6 bases). The length of the CDR3 is 12 residues. V lost 5 bases, J lost 9 bases, and 11 bases lay in between. The germline V gene encodes CDR1 SGHVS and CDR2 FNYEAQ. The DNA of the CDR3 is TGTGCCAGCAGCCTCATACAGGGTGAGCAGTTCTTC. Its protein product is CASSLIQGEQFF.

In this sample, this clonotype turned up many times. This chain uses TRBV4-3 with TRBJ2-4; tentatively, D is TRBD1 or TRBD2 (5 bases each). Trimming shortened V by 1 base and J by 3 bases, and 10 bases separated the two germline ends. The CDR3 runs 15 residues. The germline V gene encodes CDR1 LGHNA and CDR2 YSLEER. CDR3 in DNA: TGCGCCAGCAGCCAAGGAGGGGATGGCAAAAACATTCAGTACTTC. Protein product: CASSQGGDGKNIQYF.

The V gene is TRBV9, the J gene TRBJ2-7; 9 nucleotides match TRBD1. The V gene's germline CDR1 is SGDLS and CDR2 YYNGEE. The CDR3 length is 14 residues. The J segment lost 5 bases and the V segment lost 2 bases, leaving 5 bases of the junction unmatched. The CDR3 sequence is CASSVGTGFHEQYF. CDR3 sequence (DNA): TGTGCCAGCAGCGTCGGGACAGGGTTTCACGAGCAGTACTTC. The whole variable domain, filled in from reference TRBV9 and TRBJ2-7, reads DSGVTQTPKHLITATGQRVTLRCSPRSGDLSVYWYQQSLDQGLQFLIQYYNGEERAKGNILERFSAQQFPDLHSELNLSSLELGDSALYFCASSVGTGFHEQYFGPGTRLTVT.

The CDR3 spells CASSSDIQVEQYF. CDR3 nucleotide sequence: TGTGCCAGCTCCTCCGACATCCAGGTCGAGCAGTACTTC. V usage is TRBV18 and J usage is TRBJ2-7; no clear D gene. The CDR3 loop spans 13 amino acids. Per germline, CDR1 KGHSH and CDR2 LQKENI. V was cut by 6 bases and J by 6 bases, with 15 bases left in between.

The chain combines TRBV5-1 with TRBJ2-5; 7 nucleotides match TRBD1. CDR3 length: 15 residues. V trimming: 1 base; J trimming: 1 base; junction bases outside the gene matches: 4. Per germline, CDR1 SGHRS and CDR2 YFSETQ. CDR3 nucleotides: TGCGCCAGCAGCTTGTCGGACAGGATCCAAGAGACCCAGTACTTC. It encodes CASSLSDRIQETQYF.

This clonotype has a handful of counts. The rearrangement links TRBV9 to TRBJ2-5, with a weak D call TRBD2 (6 bases). Between the trimmed V and J ends, which lost 0 bases and 5 bases, there was a span of 14 bases. Germline loops: CDR1 SGDLS, CDR2 YYNGEE. The CDR3 sequence is 15 residues long. DNA of the CDR3: TGTGCCAGCAGCGTAGAAGGTGGAGGGCGTGAGACCCAGTACTTC. This gives the protein CASSVEGGGRETQYF.